A selection of T cell receptor beta chains follows, all from one sample in a study of blood T cell repertoires in COVID-19. The repertoire was sequenced with immunoSEQ multiplex PCR; TCRdb's copy has only in-frame clones and lacks some. The sample carries around 400,000 clones, about 87% recorded once. Sequencing was performed on peripheral blood. These receptors originate from a woman in her thirties with COVID-19, enrolled during active disease. Each CDR3 is given with its conserved first and last residue. D genes are given only for firm matches. Clone size appears in some rows only: once, few, many, or a class for an expanded clone.

V	D	J	size	CDR3	DNA
TRBV5-5	TRBD1	TRBJ1-5	once	CASSLGQGWQPQHF	TGTGCCAGCAGCTTGGGACAGGGCTGGCAGCCCCAGCATTTT
TRBV3-1/TRBV3-2	TRBD2	TRBJ2-7	-	CASRPTSGRSYEQYF	TGTGCCAGCAGGCCTACTAGCGGGAGAAGCTACGAGCAGTACTTC
TRBV10-3	TRBD2	TRBJ2-2	-	CAISEFSGSAGELFF	TGTGCCATCAGTGAGTTTAGCGGGAGCGCCGGGGAGCTGTTTTTT
TRBV6-5	-	TRBJ2-7	-	CASTHTQGSYEQYF	TGTGCCAGCACCCACACCCAGGGGAGTTACGAGCAGTACTTC
TRBV15	TRBD1	TRBJ1-2	-	CATSRDAGGYGYTF	TGTGCCACCAGCAGAGATGCAGGGGGCTATGGCTACACCTTC
TRBV21-1	-	TRBJ2-7	few	CASSNKSSYEQYF	TGTGCCAGCAGCAATAAGAGCTCCTACGAGCAGTACTTC
TRBV4-1	-	TRBJ1-3	-	CASSQPTWSFIYF	TGCGCCAGCAGCCAGCCGACCTGGAGCTTTATATATTTT
TRBV28	-	TRBJ2-7	once	CASSLATDYEQYF	TGTGCCAGCAGTTTAGCGACAGATTACGAGCAGTACTTC
TRBV25-1	-	TRBJ1-2	-	CASSEWGRVDGYTF	TGTGCCAGCAGTGAATGGGGCAGGGTGGATGGCTACACCTTC
TRBV9	-	TRBJ1-1	-	CASSGSRGSYTEAFF	TGTGCCAGCAGCGGTTCGAGGGGGAGTTACACTGAAGCTTTCTTT
TRBV5-1	-	TRBJ1-4	-	CASSSIGADEKLFF	TGCGCCAGCAGCTCTATAGGGGCGGATGAAAAACTGTTTTTT
TRBV27	-	TRBJ1-5	once	CASSSGGGYQPQHF	TGTGCCAGTAGTTCCGGGGGGGGCTATCAGCCCCAGCATTTT
TRBV5-1	-	TRBJ2-1	-	CASSPLTAYSSYNEQFF	TGCGCCAGCAGCCCCCTTACAGCCTATAGCTCCTACAATGAGCAGTTCTTC
TRBV13	-	TRBJ2-3	once	CASSLGLETGVTDTQYF	TGTGCCAGCAGCTTAGGCCTGGAGACAGGTGTCACAGATACGCAGTATTTT
TRBV3-1/TRBV3-2	-	TRBJ2-1	few	CASSQVGTLSNEQFF	TGTGCCAGCAGCCAAGTCGGGACACTTAGCAATGAGCAGTTCTTC
TRBV12-2	-	TRBJ2-2	-	CASRLSGKFDAGELFF	TGTGCAAGTCGCTTATCGGGGAAATTTGACGCCGGGGAGCTGTTTTTT
TRBV10-3	TRBD2	TRBJ2-2	-	CAISDPGGEGELFF	TGTGCCATCAGTGACCCGGGAGGCGAAGGGGAGCTGTTTTTT
TRBV10-3	TRBD1	TRBJ1-1	-	CAISGQGAGETEAFF	TGTGCCATCAGTGGTCAGGGGGCGGGGGAGACTGAAGCTTTCTTT
TRBV2	TRBD1	TRBJ2-2	-	CASSNRGRSHGELFF	TGTGCCAGCAGCAACAGGGGGCGCTCGCACGGGGAGCTGTTTTTT
TRBV4-3	-	TRBJ1-4	once	CASSQTTGAEKLFF	TGCGCCAGCAGCCAGACAACCGGTGCCGAAAAACTGTTTTTT
TRBV5-1	TRBD1	TRBJ2-3	-	CASRQGAVTDTQYF	TGCGCCAGCCGACAGGGGGCAGTCACAGATACGCAGTATTTT
TRBV29-1	TRBD1	TRBJ1-2	-	CSVEGGTGGYGYTF	TGCAGCGTTGAAGGGGGGACAGGGGGCTATGGCTACACCTTC
TRBV15	-	TRBJ1-5	-	CATSRGQLSNQPQHF	TGTGCCACCAGCAGAGGACAGCTTAGCAATCAGCCCCAGCATTTT
TRBV3-1/TRBV3-2	-	TRBJ1-1	-	CASSHHRVVRTEAFF	TGTGCCAGCAGCCACCACAGGGTCGTAAGGACTGAAGCTTTCTTT
TRBV6-4	-	TRBJ2-3	-	CASSVRGGSTDTQYF	TGTGCCAGCAGTGTTAGAGGCGGGAGCACAGATACGCAGTATTTT
TRBV10-2	-	TRBJ1-5	once	CASSRESNQPQHF	TGCGCCAGCAGTAGGGAGAGCAATCAGCCCCAGCATTTT
TRBV10-1	-	TRBJ2-5	-	CASSPRDNEETQYF	TGCGCCAGCAGTCCCCGGGACAACGAGGAGACCCAGTACTTC
TRBV5-1	TRBD2	TRBJ2-1	few	CASSLGVAGNEQFF	TGCGCCAGCAGCTTGGGGGTAGCGGGCAATGAGCAGTTCTTC
TRBV5-5	TRBD2	TRBJ2-3	-	CASRLADTDTQYF	TGTGCCAGCAGACTAGCGGACACAGATACGCAGTATTTT
TRBV4-1	TRBD1	TRBJ2-7	-	CASSPWPGQGGEQYF	TGCGCCAGCAGCCCCTGGCCGGGACAGGGAGGCGAGCAGTACTTC
TRBV24-1	-	TRBJ1-2	-	CATSDGQGIGYTF	TGTGCCACCAGTGATGGTCAGGGGATTGGCTACACCTTC
TRBV11-2	-	TRBJ2-1	-	CASSLGGRTYNEQFF	TGTGCCAGCAGCTTAGGGGGGAGGACCTACAATGAGCAGTTCTTC
TRBV27	-	TRBJ1-5	-	CASSLRGHQPQHF	TGTGCCAGCAGTTTAAGGGGCCATCAGCCCCAGCATTTT
TRBV11-3	-	TRBJ2-2	once	CASSPPGQSGELFF	TGTGCCAGCAGCCCCCCAGGACAGTCCGGGGAGCTGTTTTTT
TRBV10-2	TRBD2	TRBJ2-1	once	CASSESLAGGGNEQFF	TGCGCCAGCAGTGAAAGTCTAGCGGGAGGCGGCAATGAGCAGTTCTTC
TRBV30	-	TRBJ2-2	-	CAWSLGQSNTGELFF	TGTGCCTGGAGTCTAGGACAGAGTAACACCGGGGAGCTGTTTTTT
TRBV27	-	TRBJ2-1	-	CASALSSYNEQFF	TGTGCCAGCGCCTTGAGCTCCTACAATGAGCAGTTCTTC
TRBV28	-	TRBJ2-3	-	CASTGSGSTDTQYF	TGTGCCAGCACGGGGAGCGGATCCACAGATACGCAGTATTTT
TRBV19	TRBD1	TRBJ1-5	-	CASSALTGGGQPQHF	TGTGCCAGTAGTGCCCTGACAGGGGGCGGTCAGCCCCAGCATTTT
TRBV6-5	-	TRBJ2-1	-	CASSYSIAGLNEQFF	TGTGCCAGCAGTTACTCGATCGCAGGGTTGAATGAGCAGTTCTTC
TRBV4-3	TRBD1	TRBJ2-5	-	CASSQDWGTGRETQYF	TGCGCCAGCAGCCAAGATTGGGGGACAGGGCGGGAGACCCAGTACTTC
TRBV6-6	TRBD2	TRBJ2-7	-	CASSPSGNEQYF	TGTGCCAGCAGCCCCAGCGGGAACGAGCAGTACTTC
TRBV3-1/TRBV3-2	-	TRBJ1-4	-	CASSQTRTTNEKLFF	TGTGCCAGCAGCCAAACGAGGACAACTAATGAAAAACTGTTTTTT
TRBV5-1	-	TRBJ2-7	-	CASSLDLRSYEQYF	TGCGCCAGCAGCTTGGATCTCCGCTCCTACGAGCAGTACTTC
TRBV6-2/TRBV6-3	-	TRBJ2-3	-	CASSQRFGGDTQYF	TGTGCCAGCAGTCAGCGGTTCGGAGGAGATACGCAGTATTTT
TRBV11-2	-	TRBJ2-3	-	CASSLASQGNTQYF	TGTGCCAGCAGCTTAGCATCGCAGGGGAATACGCAGTATTTT
TRBV28	-	TRBJ1-4	-	CASSSHRLSEKLFF	TGTGCCAGCAGTTCCCATCGTTTGAGCGAAAAACTGTTTTTT
TRBV6-2/TRBV6-3	-	TRBJ2-7	-	CASSLGPAYEQYF	TGTGCCAGCAGTTTGGGGCCCGCCTACGAGCAGTACTTC
TRBV5-1	TRBD1	TRBJ2-4	-	CASSGTGGPDIQYF	TGCGCCAGCAGCGGAACAGGGGGCCCGGACATTCAGTACTTC
TRBV5-4	TRBD2	TRBJ2-1	-	CASSTTSGSSYNEQFF	TGTGCCAGCAGCACGACTAGCGGGAGCTCCTACAATGAGCAGTTCTTC
TRBV11-2	TRBD1	TRBJ1-6	-	CASSSGTGAHRDALHF	TGTGCCAGCAGCTCCGGGACAGGGGCCCATCGTGACGCCCTCCACTTT
TRBV25-1	TRBD1	TRBJ2-7	-	CASSAENRGEQYF	TGTGCCAGCAGTGCAGAAAACAGGGGCGAGCAGTACTTC
TRBV6-6	-	TRBJ1-6	-	CASSGQLNSPLHF	TGTGCCAGCTCAGGACAGCTAAATTCACCCCTCCACTTT
TRBV24-1	-	TRBJ2-3	-	CATSEYTDTQYF	TGTGCCACCAGTGAGTACACAGATACGCAGTATTTT
TRBV5-4	TRBD2	TRBJ2-2	-	CASSLKREGRAGELFF	TGTGCCAGCAGCTTGAAACGGGAGGGCCGGGCAGGGGAGCTGTTTTTT
TRBV9	TRBD2	TRBJ2-7	-	CASSVGGSSYEQYF	TGTGCCAGCAGCGTGGGCGGGAGCTCCTACGAGCAGTACTTC
TRBV5-4	TRBD1	TRBJ2-2	-	CASSFQGARTGELFF	TGTGCCAGCAGCTTTCAGGGGGCCAGGACCGGGGAGCTGTTTTTT
TRBV6-5	TRBD1	TRBJ2-5	few	CASSPAGGLLETQYF	TGTGCCAGCAGTCCGGCAGGGGGCTTGTTGGAGACCCAGTACTTC
TRBV5-1	TRBD1	TRBJ2-7	-	CASSLGRQGAAYEQYF	TGCGCCAGCAGCTTGGGGAGACAGGGGGCTGCCTACGAGCAGTACTTC
TRBV7-9	-	TRBJ2-2	once	CASSLAPPGEWGELFF	TGTGCCAGCAGCTTAGCGCCCCCAGGGGAATGGGGGGAGCTGTTTTTT